A single sample gave rise to the 15 T cell receptor beta chains below, sequenced in a study of T-cell memory formation after mild COVID-19. A single record per CDR3 protein comes from TCRdb applying MiXCR to the 5' RACE reads. Of around 130,000 distinct CDR3 sequences detected, roughly 15% appear once; the ten largest clones hold approximately 15%. Sequencing was done on a sample of PBMCs or a T cell subset sorted from them (not recorded which). The receptors were sampled from an adult woman who had mild COVID-19 (a few samples of this study predate the infection). Cell type and time point are not known.

The V call is TRBV3-1, the J call TRBJ2-7; 8 bases align to TRBD1. The J segment lost 3 bases and the V segment lost 10 bases, leaving 2 bases of the junction unmatched. Per germline, CDR1 LGHDT and CDR2 YNNKEL (reference sequence). CDR3 length: 11 amino acids. Here the CDR3 reads CATGQGYEQYF. The DNA of the CDR3 is TGTGCCACAGGACAGGGCTACGAGCAGTACTTC.

The chain has TRBV29-1 and TRBJ2-7; D possibly corresponds to TRBD2 (5 bases). V was pared by 7 bases and J by 1 base, with 11 bases between. The CDR3 spans 12 residues. In germline, CDR1 is SQVTM, CDR2 ANQGSEA. The CDR3 reads CSAEGLSYEQYF. CDR3 bases: TGCAGCGCAGAGGGATTATCCTACGAGCAGTACTTC.

V is TRBV20-1 and J is TRBJ2-1; 12 bases are shared with TRBD2. The CDR3 sequence is 14 residues long. V gave up 5 bases and J gave up 6 bases; unmatched junction bases: 5. Per the germline V gene, CDR1 is DFQATT and CDR2 is SNEGSKA (reference sequence). CDR3 DNA sequence: TGCAGTGCTGCTGCTAGCGGGAGGGGCAATGAGCAGTTCTTC. This gives the protein CSAAASGRGNEQFF.

V gene TRBV6-5 combines with J gene TRBJ2-6, with TRBD1 identical over 7 bases. This CDR3 contains 19 residues. With V trimmed by 4 bases and J by 1 base, 13 bases remained unmatched. The germline gives CDR1 MNHEY, CDR2 SVGAGI. The CDR3 spells CASSSQRTGIISGANVLTF. The CDR3 bases are TGTGCCAGCAGTTCCCAAAGGACAGGAATAATATCTGGGGCCAACGTCCTGACTTTC.

In this sample, this clonotype turned up a few times. The chain has TRBV5-1 and TRBJ2-1; 7 bases align to TRBD2. The V segment lost 2 bases and the J segment 0 bases; nucleotides outside the gene matches: 5. This CDR3 has 16 amino acids. Germline CDR1 is SGHRS and CDR2 is YFSETQ. CDR3 nucleotides: TGCGCCAGCAGCTTTTCGGGGGGAAGCTCCTACAATGAGCAGTTCTTC. The encoded protein is CASSFSGGSSYNEQFF.

This clonotype occurred a few times. The chain is built from TRBV5-1 and TRBJ2-7; TRBD1 matches 12 bases. Germline V gene lookup returns CDR1 SGHRS and CDR2 YFSETQ. The J segment lost 0 bases and the V segment lost 0 bases, leaving 1 base of the junction unmatched. This CDR3 has 16 residues. CDR3 amino acids: CASSLGDRGLSYEQYF. The CDR3 bases are TGCGCCAGCAGCTTGGGGGACAGGGGGCTCTCCTACGAGCAGTACTTC.

This clonotype has just a few counts. The rearrangement joins TRBV4-3 to TRBJ2-2; no clear D gene. V dropped 4 bases and J dropped 8 bases, with 11 bases sitting between them. The germline CDR1 and CDR2 sequences are LGHNA and YSLEER. The CDR3 totals 13 residues. CDR3 DNA sequence: TGCGCCAGCAGCCCCGACTTGGAGGGGGAGCTGTTTTTT. Translated, it gives CASSPDLEGELFF.

This chain's CDR3 is CASQDRGYNEQFF. Written as DNA, the CDR3 is TGTGCCAGCCAGGACAGGGGATACAATGAGCAGTTCTTC. This chain joins TRBV6-5 and TRBJ2-1, with 9 positions matching TRBD1. Looked up from germline, CDR1 is MNHEY and CDR2 is SVGAGI. Trimming took 8 bases from V and 4 from J; bases not matched to a gene: 3. The CDR3 is 13 amino acids.

The gene calls are TRBV7-2 and TRBJ2-7; D possibly corresponds to TRBD1 (5 bases). This CDR3 region has 12 residues. From germline, CDR1 is SGHTA and CDR2 FQGNSA. The ends were cut back, 1 base at V and 6 bases at J, with 7 bases in the middle. The chain's CDR3 is CASSLVGVEQYF. In nucleotides, the CDR3 is TGTGCCAGCAGCTTAGTAGGGGTCGAGCAGTACTTC.

The chain combines TRBV5-4 with TRBJ2-3, with D possibly matching TRBD2 (6 bases). The length of the CDR3 is 15 residues. The germline gives CDR1 SGHNT, CDR2 YYREEE (reference sequence). V was shortened by 4 bases and J by 2 bases, with 14 bases between the two germline ends. The CDR3 spells CASSHPGLFTDTQYF. CDR3 nucleotide sequence: TGTGCCAGCAGCCATCCGGGACTGTTCACAGATACGCAGTATTTT.

The chain combines TRBV20-1 with TRBJ2-5; 8 bases match TRBD2. The CDR3 extends over 16 amino acids. Germline V gives CDR1 DFQATT, CDR2 SNEGSKA (reference sequence). V lost 6 bases to trimming and J lost 0 bases; unmatched junction nucleotides: 12. The CDR3 DNA follows: TGCAGTGCCTACCCTTTACTAGCGGAAGACCAAGAGACCCAGTACTTC. Amino acids: CSAYPLLAEDQETQYF.

The J gene is TRBJ2-1, the V gene TRBV14; the D is unclear. Trimming left V 9 bases short and J 3 bases short, with 6 bases between. The CDR3 is 11 residues long. Germline V lookup: CDR1 SGHDN, CDR2 FVKESK. Written as DNA, the CDR3 is TGTGCCAGTGGGTACTACAATGAGCAGTTCTTC. This sequence encodes CASGYYNEQFF.

This chain links TRBV29-1 with TRBJ1-2, with no clear D. Trimming pared 4 bases from V and 5 bases from J, leaving 11 bases between. The CDR3 spans 12 residues. The germline gives CDR1 SQVTM, CDR2 ANQGSEA. CDR3 region: CSVVGEQYGYTF. The CDR3 DNA sequence: TGCAGCGTTGTTGGGGAGCAATATGGCTACACCTTC.

This clonotype was detected only a few times. The chain links TRBV7-3 to TRBJ2-3; 7 positions agree with TRBD2. Germline V gene data show CDR1 as SGHTA and CDR2 as FQGTGA. Trimming took 5 bases from V and 3 from J; bases not matched to a gene: 11. The length of the CDR3 is 16 residues. In DNA form, the CDR3 reads TGTGCCAGCAGCATTGGGACTACGAGCTTGACAGATACGCAGTATTTT. Amino acid sequence: CASSIGTTSLTDTQYF.

The chain links TRBV7-8 to TRBJ2-1; D is perhaps TRBD1 (5 bases). Deletions cut 4 bases from V and 1 base from J, with 11 bases between. The CDR3 loop spans 15 amino acids. Germline CDR1 and CDR2: SGHVS and FQNEAQ. For the CDR3, the DNA is TGTGCCAGCAGCTCCAGGGAAGGGTCCTACAATGAGCAGTTCTTC. Protein: CASSSREGSYNEQFF.